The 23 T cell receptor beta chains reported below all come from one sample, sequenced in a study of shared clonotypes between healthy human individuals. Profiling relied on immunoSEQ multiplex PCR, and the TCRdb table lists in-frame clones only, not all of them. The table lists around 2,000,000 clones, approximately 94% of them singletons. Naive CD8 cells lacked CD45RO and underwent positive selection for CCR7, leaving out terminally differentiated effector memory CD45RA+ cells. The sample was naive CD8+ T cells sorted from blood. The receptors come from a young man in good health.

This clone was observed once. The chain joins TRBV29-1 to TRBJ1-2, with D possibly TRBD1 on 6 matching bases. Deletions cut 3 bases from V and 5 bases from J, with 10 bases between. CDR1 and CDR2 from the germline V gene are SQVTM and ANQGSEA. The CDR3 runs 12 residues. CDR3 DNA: TGCAGCGTTGACGGACAGCTTTATGGCTACACCTTC. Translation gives CSVDGQLYGYTF.

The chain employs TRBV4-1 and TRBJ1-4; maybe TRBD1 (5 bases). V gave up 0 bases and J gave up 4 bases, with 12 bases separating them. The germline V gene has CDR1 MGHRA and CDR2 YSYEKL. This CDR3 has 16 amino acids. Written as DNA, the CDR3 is TGCGCCAGCAGCCAAGATAGGTGGGGGGTTAATGAAAAACTGTTTTTT. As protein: CASSQDRWGVNEKLFF.

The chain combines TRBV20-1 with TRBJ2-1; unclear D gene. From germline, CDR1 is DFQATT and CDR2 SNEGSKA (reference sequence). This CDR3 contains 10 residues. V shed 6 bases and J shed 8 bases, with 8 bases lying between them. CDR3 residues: CSAVGDEQFF. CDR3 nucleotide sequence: TGCAGTGCCGTTGGAGATGAGCAGTTCTTC.

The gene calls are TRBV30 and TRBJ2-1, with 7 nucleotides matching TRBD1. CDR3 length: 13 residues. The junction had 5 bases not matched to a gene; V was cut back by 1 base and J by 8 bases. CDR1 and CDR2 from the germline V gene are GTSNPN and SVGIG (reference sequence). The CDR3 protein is CAWSDRGGDEQFF. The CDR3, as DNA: TGTGCCTGGAGTGACAGGGGTGGGGATGAGCAGTTCTTC. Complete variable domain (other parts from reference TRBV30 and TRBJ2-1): SQTIHQWPATLVQPVGSPLSLECTVEGTSNPNLYWYRQAAGRGLQLLFYSVGIGQISSEVPQNLSASRPQDRQFILSSKKLLLSDSGFYLCAWSDRGGDEQFFGPGTRLTVL.

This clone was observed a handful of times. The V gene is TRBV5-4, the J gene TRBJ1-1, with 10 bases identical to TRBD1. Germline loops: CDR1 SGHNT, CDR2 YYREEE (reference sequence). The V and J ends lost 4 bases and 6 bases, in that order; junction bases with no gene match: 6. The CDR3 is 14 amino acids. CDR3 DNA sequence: TGTGCCAGCAGCGTGGGACAGGGGTTCTCTGAAGCTTTCTTT. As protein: CASSVGQGFSEAFF.

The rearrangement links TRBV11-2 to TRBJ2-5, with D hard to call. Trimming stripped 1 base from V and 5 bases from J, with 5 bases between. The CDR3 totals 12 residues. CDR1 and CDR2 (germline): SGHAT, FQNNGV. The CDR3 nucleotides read TGTGCCAGCAGCTTAGTGTGGGAGACCCAGTACTTC. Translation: CASSLVWETQYF.

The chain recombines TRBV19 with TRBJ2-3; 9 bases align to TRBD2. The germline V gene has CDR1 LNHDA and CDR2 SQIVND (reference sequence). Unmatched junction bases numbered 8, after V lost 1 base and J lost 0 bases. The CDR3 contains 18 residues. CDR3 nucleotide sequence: TGTGCCAGTAGTATAGCGCTAGCGGGGAGTCCCAGCACAGATACGCAGTATTTT. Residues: CASSIALAGSPSTDTQYF.

The CDR3: CASSLGQGWEETQYF. In DNA, the CDR3 is TGTGCCAGCAGCTTAGGACAGGGGTGGGAAGAGACCCAGTACTTC. This chain uses TRBV7-9 with TRBJ2-5; TRBD1 agrees at 8 bases. V gave up 1 base and J gave up 3 bases; unmatched junction bases: 4. Per the germline V gene, CDR1 is SEHNR and CDR2 is FQNEAQ (reference sequence). There are 15 residues in the CDR3.

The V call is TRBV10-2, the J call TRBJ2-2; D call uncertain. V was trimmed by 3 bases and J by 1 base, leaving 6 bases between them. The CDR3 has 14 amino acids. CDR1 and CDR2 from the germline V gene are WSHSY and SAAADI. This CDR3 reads CASSEVENTGELFF. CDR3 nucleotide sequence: TGCGCCAGCAGTGAAGTCGAGAACACCGGGGAGCTGTTTTTT.

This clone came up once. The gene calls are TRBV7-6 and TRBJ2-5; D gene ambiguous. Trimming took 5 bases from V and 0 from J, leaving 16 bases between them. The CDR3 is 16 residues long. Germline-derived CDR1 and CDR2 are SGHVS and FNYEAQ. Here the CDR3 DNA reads TGTGCCAGCAGCCAACCTAGTTGGATGTACCAAGAGACCCAGTACTTC. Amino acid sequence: CASSQPSWMYQETQYF.

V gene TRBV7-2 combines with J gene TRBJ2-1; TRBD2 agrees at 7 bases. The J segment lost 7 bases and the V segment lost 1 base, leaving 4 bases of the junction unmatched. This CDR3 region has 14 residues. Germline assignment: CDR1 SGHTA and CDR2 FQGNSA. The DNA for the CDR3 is TGTGCCAGCAGCTTAGGACTAGCCTTAAATGAGCAGTTCTTC. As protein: CASSLGLALNEQFF.

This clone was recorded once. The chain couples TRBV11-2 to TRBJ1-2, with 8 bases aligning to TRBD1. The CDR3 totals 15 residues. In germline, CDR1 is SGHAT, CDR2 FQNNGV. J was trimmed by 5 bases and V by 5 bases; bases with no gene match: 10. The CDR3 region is CASSDPDREVYGYTF. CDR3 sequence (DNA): TGTGCCAGCAGCGACCCGGACAGGGAAGTTTATGGCTACACCTTC.

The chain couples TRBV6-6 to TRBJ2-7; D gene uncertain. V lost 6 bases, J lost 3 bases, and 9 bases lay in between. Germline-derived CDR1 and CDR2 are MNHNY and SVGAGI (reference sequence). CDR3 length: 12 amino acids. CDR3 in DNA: TGTGCCAGCAGCTTTACAGACTACGAGCAGTACTTC. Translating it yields CASSFTDYEQYF.

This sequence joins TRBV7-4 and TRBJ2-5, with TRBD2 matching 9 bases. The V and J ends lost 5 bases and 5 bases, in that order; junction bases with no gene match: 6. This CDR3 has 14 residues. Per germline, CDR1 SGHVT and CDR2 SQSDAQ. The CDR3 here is CASSTFGLAETQYF. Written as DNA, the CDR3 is TGTGCCAGCAGCACCTTCGGACTAGCGGAGACCCAGTACTTC.

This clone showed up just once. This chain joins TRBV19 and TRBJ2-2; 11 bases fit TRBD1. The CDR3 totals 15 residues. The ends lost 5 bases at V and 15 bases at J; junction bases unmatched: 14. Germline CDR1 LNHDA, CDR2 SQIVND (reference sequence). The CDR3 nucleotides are TGTGCCAGTAGTGCCCGGACAGGGGACAGGGGGAAATTGTTTTTT. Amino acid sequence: CASSARTGDRGKLFF.

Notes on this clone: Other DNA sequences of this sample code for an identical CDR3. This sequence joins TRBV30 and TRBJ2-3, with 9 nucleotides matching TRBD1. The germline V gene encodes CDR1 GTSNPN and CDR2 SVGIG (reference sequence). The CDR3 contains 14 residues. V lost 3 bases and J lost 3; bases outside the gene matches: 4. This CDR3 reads CAWSRGQGTDTQYF. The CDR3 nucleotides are TGTGCCTGGAGCCGGGGACAGGGAACAGATACGCAGTATTTT.

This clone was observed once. The CDR3 here is CATWDSYQPQHF. The DNA for the CDR3 is TGTGCCACCTGGGACAGCTATCAGCCCCAGCATTTT. The gene calls are TRBV19 and TRBJ1-5; 7 bases agree with TRBD1. The CDR3 covers 12 residues. The junction had 5 bases not matched to a gene; V was cut back by 10 bases and J by 5 bases. The germline CDR1 and CDR2 sequences are LNHDA and SQIVND (reference sequence).

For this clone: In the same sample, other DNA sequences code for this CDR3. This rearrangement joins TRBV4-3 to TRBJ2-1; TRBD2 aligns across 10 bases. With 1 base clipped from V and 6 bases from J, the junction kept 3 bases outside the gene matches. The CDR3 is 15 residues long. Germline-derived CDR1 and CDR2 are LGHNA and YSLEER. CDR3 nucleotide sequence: TGCGCCAGCAGCCAAGGGACTAGCGGTTTCAATGAGCAGTTCTTC. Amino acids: CASSQGTSGFNEQFF.

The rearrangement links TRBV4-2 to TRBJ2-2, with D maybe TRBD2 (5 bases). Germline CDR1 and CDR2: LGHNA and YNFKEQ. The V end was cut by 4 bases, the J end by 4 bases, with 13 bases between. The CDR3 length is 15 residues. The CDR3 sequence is CASSPAPGSTGELFF. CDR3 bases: TGTGCCAGCAGCCCGGCTCCGGGAAGCACCGGGGAGCTGTTTTTT.

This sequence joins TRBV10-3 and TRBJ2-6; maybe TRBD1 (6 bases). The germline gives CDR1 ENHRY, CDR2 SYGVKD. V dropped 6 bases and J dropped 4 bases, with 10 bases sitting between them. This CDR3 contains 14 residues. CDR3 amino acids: CAIRDSPGANVLTF. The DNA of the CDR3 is TGTGCCATCAGGGACAGTCCGGGGGCCAACGTCCTGACTTTC.

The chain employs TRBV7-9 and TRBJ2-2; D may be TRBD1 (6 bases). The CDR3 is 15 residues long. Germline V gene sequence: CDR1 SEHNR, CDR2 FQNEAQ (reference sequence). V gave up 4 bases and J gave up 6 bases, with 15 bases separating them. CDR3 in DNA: TGTGCCAGCAGCTCTATAGACAGGATCTCCGGGGAGCTGTTTTTT. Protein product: CASSSIDRISGELFF. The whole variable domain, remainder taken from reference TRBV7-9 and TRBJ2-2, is DTGVSQNPRHKITKRGQNVTFRCDPISEHNRLYWYRQTLGQGPEFLTYFQNEAQLEKSRLLSDRFSAERPKGSFSTLEIQRTEQGDSAMYLCASSSIDRISGELFFGEGSRLTVL.

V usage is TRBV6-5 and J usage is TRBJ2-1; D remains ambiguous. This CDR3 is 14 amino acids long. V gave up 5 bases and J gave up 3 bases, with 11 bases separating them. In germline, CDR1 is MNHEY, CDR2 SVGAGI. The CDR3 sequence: CASSTEWDYNEQFF. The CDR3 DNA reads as TGTGCCAGCAGTACCGAGTGGGACTACAATGAGCAGTTCTTC.

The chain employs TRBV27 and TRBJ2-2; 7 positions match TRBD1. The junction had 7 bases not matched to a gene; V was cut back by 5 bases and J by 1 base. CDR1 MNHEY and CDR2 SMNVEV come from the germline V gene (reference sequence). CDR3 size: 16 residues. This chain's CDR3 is CASSPRQGKNTGELFF. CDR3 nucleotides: TGTGCCAGCAGTCCTAGACAGGGAAAGAACACCGGGGAGCTGTTTTTT.